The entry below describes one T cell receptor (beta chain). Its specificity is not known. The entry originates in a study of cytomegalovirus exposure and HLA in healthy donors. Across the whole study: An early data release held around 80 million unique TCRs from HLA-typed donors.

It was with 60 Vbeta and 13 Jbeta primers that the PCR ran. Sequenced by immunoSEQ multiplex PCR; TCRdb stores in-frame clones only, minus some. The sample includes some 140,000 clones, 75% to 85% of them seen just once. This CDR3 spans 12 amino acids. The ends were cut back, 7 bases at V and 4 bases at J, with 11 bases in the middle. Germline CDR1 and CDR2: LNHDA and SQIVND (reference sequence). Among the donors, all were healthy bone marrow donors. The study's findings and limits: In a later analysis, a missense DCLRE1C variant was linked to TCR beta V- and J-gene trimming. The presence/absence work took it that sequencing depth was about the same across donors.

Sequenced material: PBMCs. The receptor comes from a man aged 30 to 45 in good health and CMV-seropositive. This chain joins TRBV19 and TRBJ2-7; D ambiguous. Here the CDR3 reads CASISQTYEQYF. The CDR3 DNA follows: TGTGCCAGTATCTCGCAGACATACGAGCAGTACTTC.